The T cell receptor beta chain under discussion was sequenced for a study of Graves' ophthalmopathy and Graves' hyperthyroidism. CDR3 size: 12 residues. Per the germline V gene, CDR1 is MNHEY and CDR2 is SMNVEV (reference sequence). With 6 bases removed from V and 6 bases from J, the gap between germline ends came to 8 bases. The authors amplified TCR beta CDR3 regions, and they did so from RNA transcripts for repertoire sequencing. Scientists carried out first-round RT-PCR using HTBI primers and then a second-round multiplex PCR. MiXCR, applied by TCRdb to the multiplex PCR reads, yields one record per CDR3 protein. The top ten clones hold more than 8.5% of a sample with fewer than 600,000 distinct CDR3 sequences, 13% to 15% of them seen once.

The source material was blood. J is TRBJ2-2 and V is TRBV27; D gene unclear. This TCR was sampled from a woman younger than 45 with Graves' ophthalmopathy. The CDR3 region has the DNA TGTGCCAGCAGGCGACCCCCCGGGGAGCTGTTTTTT. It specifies CASRRPPGELFF.